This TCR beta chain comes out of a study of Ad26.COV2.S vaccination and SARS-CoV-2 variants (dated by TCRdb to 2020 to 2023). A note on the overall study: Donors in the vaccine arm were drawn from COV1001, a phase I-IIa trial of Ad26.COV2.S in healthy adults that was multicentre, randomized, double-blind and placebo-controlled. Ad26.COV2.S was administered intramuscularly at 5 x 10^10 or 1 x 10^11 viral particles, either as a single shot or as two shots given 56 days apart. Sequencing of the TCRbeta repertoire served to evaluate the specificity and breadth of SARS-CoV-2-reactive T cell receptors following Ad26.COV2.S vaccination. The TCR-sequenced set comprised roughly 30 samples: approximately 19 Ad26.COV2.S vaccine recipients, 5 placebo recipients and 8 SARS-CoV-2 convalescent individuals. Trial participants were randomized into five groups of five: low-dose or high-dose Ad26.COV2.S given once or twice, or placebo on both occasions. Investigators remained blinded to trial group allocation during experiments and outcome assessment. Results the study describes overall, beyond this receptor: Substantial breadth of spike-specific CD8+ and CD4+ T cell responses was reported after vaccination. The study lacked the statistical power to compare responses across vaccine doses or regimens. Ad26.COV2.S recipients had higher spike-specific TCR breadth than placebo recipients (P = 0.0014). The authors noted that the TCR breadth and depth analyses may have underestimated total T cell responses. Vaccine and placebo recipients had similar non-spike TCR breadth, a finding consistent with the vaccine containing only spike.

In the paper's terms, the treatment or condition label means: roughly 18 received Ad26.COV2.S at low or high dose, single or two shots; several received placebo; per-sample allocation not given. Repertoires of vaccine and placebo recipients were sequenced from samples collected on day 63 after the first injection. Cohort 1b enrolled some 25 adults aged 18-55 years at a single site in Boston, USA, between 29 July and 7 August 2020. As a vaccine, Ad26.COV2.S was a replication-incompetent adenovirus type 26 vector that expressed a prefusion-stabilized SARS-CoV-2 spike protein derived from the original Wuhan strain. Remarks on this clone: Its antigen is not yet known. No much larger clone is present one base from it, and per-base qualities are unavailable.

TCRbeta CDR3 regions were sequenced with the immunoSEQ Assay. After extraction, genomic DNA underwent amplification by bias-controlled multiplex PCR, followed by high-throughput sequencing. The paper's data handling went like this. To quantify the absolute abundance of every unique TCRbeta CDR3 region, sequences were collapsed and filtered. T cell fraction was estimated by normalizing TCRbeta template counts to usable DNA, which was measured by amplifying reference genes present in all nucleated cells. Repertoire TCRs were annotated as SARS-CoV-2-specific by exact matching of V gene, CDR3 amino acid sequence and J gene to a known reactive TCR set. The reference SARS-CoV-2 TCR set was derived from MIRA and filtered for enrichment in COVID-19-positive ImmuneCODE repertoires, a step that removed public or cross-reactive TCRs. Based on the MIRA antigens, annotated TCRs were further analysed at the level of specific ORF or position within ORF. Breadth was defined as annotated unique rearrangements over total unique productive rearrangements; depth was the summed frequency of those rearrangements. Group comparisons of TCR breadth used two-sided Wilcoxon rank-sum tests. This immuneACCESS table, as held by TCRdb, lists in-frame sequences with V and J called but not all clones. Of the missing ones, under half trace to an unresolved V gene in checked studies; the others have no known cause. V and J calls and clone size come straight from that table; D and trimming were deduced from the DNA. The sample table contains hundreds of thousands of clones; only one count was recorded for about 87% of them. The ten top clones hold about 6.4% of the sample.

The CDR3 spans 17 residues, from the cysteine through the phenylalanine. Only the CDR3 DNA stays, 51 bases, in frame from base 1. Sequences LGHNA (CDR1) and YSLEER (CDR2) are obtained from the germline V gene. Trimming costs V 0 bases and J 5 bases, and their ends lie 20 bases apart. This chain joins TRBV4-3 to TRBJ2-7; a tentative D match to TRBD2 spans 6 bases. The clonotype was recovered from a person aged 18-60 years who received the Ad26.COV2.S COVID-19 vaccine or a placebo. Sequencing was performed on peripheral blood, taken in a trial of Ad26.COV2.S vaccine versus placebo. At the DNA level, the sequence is TGCGCCAGCAGCCAAGATAAGGGGCGCGGGATCAGCGACGAGCAGTACTTC. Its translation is CASSQDKGRGISDEQYF.